The rows below give T cell receptor beta chains drawn from one sample of a study of T cell responses to AZD1222 COVID-19 vaccine. TCRdb's table, derived via immunoSEQ multiplex PCR, lists solely in-frame clones and lacks some. The sample shows about 120,000 clones, approximately 88% of them seen only once. Here the sequenced sample was peripheral blood, taken on day 0 of AZD1222 vaccination. The receptors shown here come from an adult in good health. CDR3s include the opening cysteine and the closing phenylalanine or tryptophan. Each record gives: V gene, D gene, clone size, J gene, CDR3 DNA, CDR3 protein. A D gene is named only where the DNA matches it firmly. Expanded clones are given a class, and other clones once, few, many or no size at all.

v_call: TRBV9; d_call: .; clone_size: medium-sized; j_call: TRBJ1-2; cdr3_nt: TGTGCCAGCAGCGTCGACCAGGATTATGGCTACACCTTC; cdr3_aa: CASSVDQDYGYTF
v_call: TRBV12-3/TRBV12-4; d_call: .; clone_size: .; j_call: TRBJ2-7; cdr3_nt: TGTGCCAGCAGTCTAGGGCGCCTCTACGAGCAGTACTTC; cdr3_aa: CASSLGRLYEQYF
v_call: TRBV19; d_call: TRBD2; clone_size: .; j_call: TRBJ2-2; cdr3_nt: TGTGCCAGTAGTATATTGCGGGGGGCATACACCGGGGAGCTGTTTTTT; cdr3_aa: CASSILRGAYTGELFF
v_call: TRBV5-8; d_call: .; clone_size: .; j_call: TRBJ1-5; cdr3_nt: TGTGCCAGCAGCTTGGCCGTCATCCCGAATCAGCCCCAGCATTTT; cdr3_aa: CASSLAVIPNQPQHF
v_call: TRBV10-3; d_call: TRBD1; clone_size: once; j_call: TRBJ1-2; cdr3_nt: TGTGCCAGCAGGACAGGGGCGGGGAACTATGGCTACACCTTC; cdr3_aa: CASRTGAGNYGYTF
v_call: TRBV9; d_call: TRBD1; clone_size: .; j_call: TRBJ1-5; cdr3_nt: TGTGCCAGCGGGAGAGGACAGGGAAGTTCCCAGCCCCAGCATTTT; cdr3_aa: CASGRGQGSSQPQHF
v_call: TRBV28; d_call: TRBD2; clone_size: .; j_call: TRBJ2-5; cdr3_nt: TGTGCCAGCAGTGACACCGTCGGGGCTAGCGGCTTCCAAGAGACCCAGTACTTC; cdr3_aa: CASSDTVGASGFQETQYF
v_call: TRBV5-1; d_call: TRBD2; clone_size: .; j_call: TRBJ2-1; cdr3_nt: TGCGCCAGCAGCTTGTGGGCTAGCGGGGGAGGTGAGCAGTTCTTC; cdr3_aa: CASSLWASGGGEQFF
v_call: TRBV6-6; d_call: .; clone_size: .; j_call: TRBJ1-5; cdr3_nt: TGTGCCAGTAAGGGGGATCAGCCCCAGCATTTT; cdr3_aa: CASKGDQPQHF
v_call: TRBV27; d_call: .; clone_size: .; j_call: TRBJ1-1; cdr3_nt: TGTGCCAGCAGTTTATCCCGGATGAAATCTGAAGCTTTCTTT; cdr3_aa: CASSLSRMKSEAFF
v_call: TRBV12-3/TRBV12-4; d_call: .; clone_size: .; j_call: TRBJ2-5; cdr3_nt: TGTGCCAGCAGTTCAAGTTCGGAGACCCAGTACTTC; cdr3_aa: CASSSSSETQYF
v_call: TRBV2; d_call: TRBD1; clone_size: .; j_call: TRBJ2-1; cdr3_nt: TGTGCCAGCAGAGCCGGGACAGGACACAATGAGCAGTTCTTC; cdr3_aa: CASRAGTGHNEQFF
v_call: TRBV5-4; d_call: .; clone_size: .; j_call: TRBJ2-3; cdr3_nt: TGTGCCAGCAGCTTGGGACTTAGTGGTAGCACAGATACGCAGTATTTT; cdr3_aa: CASSLGLSGSTDTQYF
v_call: TRBV19; d_call: .; clone_size: .; j_call: TRBJ1-4; cdr3_nt: TGTGCCAGTAGACCGGGATTTCAAAATGAAAAACTGTTTTTT; cdr3_aa: CASRPGFQNEKLFF
v_call: TRBV7-9; d_call: .; clone_size: once; j_call: TRBJ2-3; cdr3_nt: TGTGCCAGCAGCTTAGACTTAGCAGCAGATACGCAGTATTTT; cdr3_aa: CASSLDLAADTQYF
v_call: TRBV24-1; d_call: .; clone_size: .; j_call: TRBJ1-2; cdr3_nt: TGTGCCACCAGTGATCGACCAGTCTTGGAGGGCAATGGCTACACCTTC; cdr3_aa: CATSDRPVLEGNGYTF
v_call: TRBV6-5; d_call: TRBD1; clone_size: .; j_call: TRBJ1-2; cdr3_nt: TGTGCCAGCAGAGATGACAGGGATAACTATGGCTACACCTTC; cdr3_aa: CASRDDRDNYGYTF
v_call: TRBV7-9; d_call: TRBD1; clone_size: .; j_call: TRBJ1-1; cdr3_nt: TGTGCCAGCAGCTCAACGACAGGGATTAACACTGAAGCTTTCTTT; cdr3_aa: CASSSTTGINTEAFF
v_call: TRBV10-3; d_call: .; clone_size: .; j_call: TRBJ2-7; cdr3_nt: TGTGCCATCAGTGAGGACAGTCGTGAGCAGTACTTC; cdr3_aa: CAISEDSREQYF
v_call: TRBV3-1/TRBV3-2; d_call: .; clone_size: .; j_call: TRBJ1-3; cdr3_nt: TGTGCCAGCAGCCAAGACAGCCTTTCTGGAAACACCATATATTTT; cdr3_aa: CASSQDSLSGNTIYF
v_call: TRBV4-2; d_call: TRBD2; clone_size: .; j_call: TRBJ2-7; cdr3_nt: TGTGCCAGCAGCCCCGGACTAGCGGGCTCCTACGAGCAGTACTTC; cdr3_aa: CASSPGLAGSYEQYF
v_call: TRBV27; d_call: TRBD1; clone_size: .; j_call: TRBJ1-1; cdr3_nt: TGTGCCAGCAGTAAGGACAGGGTCACTGAAGCTTTCTTT; cdr3_aa: CASSKDRVTEAFF
v_call: TRBV7-9; d_call: .; clone_size: .; j_call: TRBJ1-1; cdr3_nt: TGTGCCAGCAGCTGGATGACTCCGAACACTGAAGCTTTCTTT; cdr3_aa: CASSWMTPNTEAFF
v_call: TRBV24-1; d_call: .; clone_size: .; j_call: TRBJ1-1; cdr3_nt: TGTGCCACCAGTGATTACTTAGGGCGTGCTTTCTTT; cdr3_aa: CATSDYLGRAFF
v_call: TRBV4-2; d_call: TRBD2; clone_size: .; j_call: TRBJ2-1; cdr3_nt: TGTGCCAGCAGCCAACAACCGGGACTAGCGGCCAATGAGCAGTTCTTC; cdr3_aa: CASSQQPGLAANEQFF
v_call: TRBV7-8; d_call: .; clone_size: .; j_call: TRBJ1-1; cdr3_nt: TGTGCCAGCAGCTTAGCGCATTCCCAGTTGAACACTGAAGCTTTCTTT; cdr3_aa: CASSLAHSQLNTEAFF
v_call: TRBV7-9; d_call: TRBD2; clone_size: .; j_call: TRBJ2-2; cdr3_nt: TGTGCCAGCAGCTTAGGGACTAGACCCGGGGAGCTGTTTTTT; cdr3_aa: CASSLGTRPGELFF